This TCR beta chain was captured by sequencing in a study of spatial heterogeneity in lung cancer. About the research overall: Detection consistently captured more beta-chain sequences than alpha-chain sequences.

The time point was: sample taken at primary tumor resection. TCRs were sequenced from unsorted whole RNA of tumor, nontumor lung or PBMC. One entry per CDR3 protein, called by TCRdb with MiXCR from the 5' RACE reads. The data show some 83,000 distinct CDR3 sequences, about 8.5% seen once. This clonotype was counted a few times. Germline V CDR1 and CDR2: SGHTA, FQGNSA. The CDR3 loop spans 12 amino acids. Trimming removed 2 bases at V and 6 bases at J, with 5 bases between. The rearrangement uses TRBV7-2 and TRBJ2-1; no reliable D call. The clonotype originates from a male donor with early-stage non-small cell lung cancer. This specimen consisted of PBMCs, obtained at surgery. The CDR3 nucleotides are TGTGCCAGCAGCTTAAGGAGCAATGAGCAGTTCTTC. Amino acids: CASSLRSNEQFF.